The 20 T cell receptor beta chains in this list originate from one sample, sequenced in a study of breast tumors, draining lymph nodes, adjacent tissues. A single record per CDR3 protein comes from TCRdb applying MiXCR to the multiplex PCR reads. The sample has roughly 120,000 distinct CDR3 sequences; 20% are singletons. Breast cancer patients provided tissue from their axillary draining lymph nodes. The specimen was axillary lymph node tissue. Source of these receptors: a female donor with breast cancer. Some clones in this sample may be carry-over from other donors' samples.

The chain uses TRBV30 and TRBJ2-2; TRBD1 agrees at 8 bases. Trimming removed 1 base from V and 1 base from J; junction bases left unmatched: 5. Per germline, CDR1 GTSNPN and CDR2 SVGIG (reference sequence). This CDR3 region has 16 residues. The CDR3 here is CAWSELTGVNTGELFF. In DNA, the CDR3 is TGTGCCTGGAGTGAATTGACAGGGGTGAACACCGGGGAGCTGTTTTTT.

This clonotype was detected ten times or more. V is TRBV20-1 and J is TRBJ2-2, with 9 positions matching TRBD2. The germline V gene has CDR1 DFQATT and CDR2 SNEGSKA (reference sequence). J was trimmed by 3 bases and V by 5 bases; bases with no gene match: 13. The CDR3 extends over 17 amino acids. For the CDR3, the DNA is TGCAGTGCTTCAGGGTTTAGCGGGAGAGGGGACACCGGGGAGCTGTTTTTT. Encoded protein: CSASGFSGRGDTGELFF.

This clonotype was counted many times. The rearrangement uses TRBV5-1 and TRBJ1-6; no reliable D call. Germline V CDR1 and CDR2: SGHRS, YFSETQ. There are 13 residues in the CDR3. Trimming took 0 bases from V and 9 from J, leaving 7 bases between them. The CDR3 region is CASSLDLFSPLHF. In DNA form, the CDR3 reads TGCGCCAGCAGCTTGGATCTTTTTTCACCCCTCCACTTT.

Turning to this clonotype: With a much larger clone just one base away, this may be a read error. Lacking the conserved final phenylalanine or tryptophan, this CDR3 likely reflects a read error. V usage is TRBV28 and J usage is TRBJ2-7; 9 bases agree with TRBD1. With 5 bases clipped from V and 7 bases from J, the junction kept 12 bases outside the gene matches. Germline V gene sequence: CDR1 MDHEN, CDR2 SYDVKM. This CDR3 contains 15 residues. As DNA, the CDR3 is TGTGCCAGCAGTGACCCCGGGACAGGGTCTCCTGAGCAGTACCTC. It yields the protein CASSDPGTGSPEQYL.

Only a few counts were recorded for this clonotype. CDR3 residues: CASSQEGRRVDTQYF. The CDR3 DNA follows: TGCGCCAGCAGCCAAGAGGGGAGGCGGGTTGATACGCAGTATTTT. The genes are TRBV4-1 and TRBJ2-3; possibly TRBD2 for D (6 bases). From germline, CDR1 is MGHRA and CDR2 YSYEKL. Trimming left V 0 bases short and J 6 bases short, with 13 bases between. The CDR3 length is 15 residues.

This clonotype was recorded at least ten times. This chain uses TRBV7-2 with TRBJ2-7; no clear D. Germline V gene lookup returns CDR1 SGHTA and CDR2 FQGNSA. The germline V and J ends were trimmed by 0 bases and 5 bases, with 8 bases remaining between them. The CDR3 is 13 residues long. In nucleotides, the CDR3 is TGTGCCAGCAGCTTAGCGGACCTCAACGAGCAGTACTTC. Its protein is CASSLADLNEQYF.

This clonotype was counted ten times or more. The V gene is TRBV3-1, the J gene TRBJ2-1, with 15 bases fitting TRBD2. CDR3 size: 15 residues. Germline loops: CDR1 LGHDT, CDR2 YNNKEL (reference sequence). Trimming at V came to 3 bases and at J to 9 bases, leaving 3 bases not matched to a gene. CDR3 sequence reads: CASSQRTSGGAEQFF. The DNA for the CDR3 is TGTGCCAGCAGCCAGAGGACTAGCGGGGGGGCTGAGCAGTTCTTC.

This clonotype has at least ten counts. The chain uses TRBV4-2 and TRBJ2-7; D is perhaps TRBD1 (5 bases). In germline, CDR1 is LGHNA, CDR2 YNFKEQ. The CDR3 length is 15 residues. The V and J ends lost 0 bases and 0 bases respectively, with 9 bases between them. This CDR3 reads CASSQEGRGSYEQYF. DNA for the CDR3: TGTGCCAGCAGCCAAGAGGGAAGGGGCTCCTACGAGCAGTACTTC.

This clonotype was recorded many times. The CDR3 loop is CASSLVGTDRAPLHF. In DNA, the CDR3 is TGTGCCAGCAGCTTGGTGGGCACCGACAGGGCTCCCCTCCACTTT. The chain carries TRBV5-6 and TRBJ1-6; TRBD1 matches at 7 bases. Unmatched junction bases numbered 10, after V lost 0 bases and J lost 13 bases. The CDR3 is 15 residues long. Germline loops: CDR1 SGHDT, CDR2 YYEEEE.

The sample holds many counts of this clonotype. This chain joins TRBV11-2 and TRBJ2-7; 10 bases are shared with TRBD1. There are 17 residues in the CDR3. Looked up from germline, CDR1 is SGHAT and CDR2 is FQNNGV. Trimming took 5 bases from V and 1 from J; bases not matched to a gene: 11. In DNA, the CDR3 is TGTGCCAGCAGCGTCGCTGTCGCGGGACAGGGGTCCTACGAGCAGTACTTC. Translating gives CASSVAVAGQGSYEQYF.

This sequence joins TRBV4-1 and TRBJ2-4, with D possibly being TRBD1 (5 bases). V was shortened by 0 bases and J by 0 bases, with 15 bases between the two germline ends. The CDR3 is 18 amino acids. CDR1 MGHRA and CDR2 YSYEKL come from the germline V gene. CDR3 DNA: TGCGCCAGCAGCCAAGATGTTTTGGCAGGGCTAGCCAAAAACATTCAGTACTTC. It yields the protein CASSQDVLAGLAKNIQYF.

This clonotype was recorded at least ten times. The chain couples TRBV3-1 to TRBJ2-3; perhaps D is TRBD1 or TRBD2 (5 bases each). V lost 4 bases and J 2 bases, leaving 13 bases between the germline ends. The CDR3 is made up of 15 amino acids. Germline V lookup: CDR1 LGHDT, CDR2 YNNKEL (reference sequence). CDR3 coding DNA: TGTGCCAGCAGCCTGGGACGATTGGACACAGATACGCAGTATTTT. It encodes CASSLGRLDTDTQYF.

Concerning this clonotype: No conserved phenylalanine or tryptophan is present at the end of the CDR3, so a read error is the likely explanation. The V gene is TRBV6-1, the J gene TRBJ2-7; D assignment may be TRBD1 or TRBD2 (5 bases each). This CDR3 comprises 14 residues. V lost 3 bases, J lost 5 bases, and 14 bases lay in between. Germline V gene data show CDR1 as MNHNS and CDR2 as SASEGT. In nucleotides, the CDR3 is TGTGCCAGCAGTGAGGGGGATCTAGTGCACGAGCAGTACTCC. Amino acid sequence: CASSEGDLVHEQYS.

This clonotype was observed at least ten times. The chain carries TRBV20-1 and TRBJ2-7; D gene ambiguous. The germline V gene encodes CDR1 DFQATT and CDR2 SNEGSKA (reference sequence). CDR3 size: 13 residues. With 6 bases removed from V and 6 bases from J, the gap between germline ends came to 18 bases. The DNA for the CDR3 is TGCAGTGCCTTTCTAACCCGGGTCGGCGAGCAGTACTTC. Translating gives CSAFLTRVGEQYF.

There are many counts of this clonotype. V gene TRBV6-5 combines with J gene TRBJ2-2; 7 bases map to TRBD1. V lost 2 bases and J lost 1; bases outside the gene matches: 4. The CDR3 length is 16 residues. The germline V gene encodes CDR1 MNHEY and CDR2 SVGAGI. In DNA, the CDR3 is TGTGCCAGCAGTTACGGAGACAGGGTGAACACCGGGGAGCTGTTTTTT. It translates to CASSYGDRVNTGELFF.

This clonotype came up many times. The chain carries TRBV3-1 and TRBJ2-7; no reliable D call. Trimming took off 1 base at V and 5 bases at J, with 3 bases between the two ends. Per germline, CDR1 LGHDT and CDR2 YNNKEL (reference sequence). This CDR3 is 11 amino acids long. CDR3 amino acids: CASSQVHEQYF. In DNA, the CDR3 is TGTGCCAGCAGCCAAGTCCACGAGCAGTACTTC.

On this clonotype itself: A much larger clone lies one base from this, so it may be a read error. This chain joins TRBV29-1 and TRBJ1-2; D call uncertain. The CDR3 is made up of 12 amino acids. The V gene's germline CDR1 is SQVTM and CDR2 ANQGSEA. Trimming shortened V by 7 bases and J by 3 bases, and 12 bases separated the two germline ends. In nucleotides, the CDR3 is TGCAGCGGACTCGACACTGACTATGGCTACACCTTC. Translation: CSGLDTDYGYTF.

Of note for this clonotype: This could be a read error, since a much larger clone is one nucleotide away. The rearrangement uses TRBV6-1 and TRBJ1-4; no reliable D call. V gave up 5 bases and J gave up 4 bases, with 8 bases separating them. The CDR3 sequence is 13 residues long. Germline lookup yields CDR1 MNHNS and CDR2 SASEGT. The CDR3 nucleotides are TGTGCCAGCAGTTGGGGAAATAATGAAAAACTGTTTTTT. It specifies CASSWGNNEKLFF.

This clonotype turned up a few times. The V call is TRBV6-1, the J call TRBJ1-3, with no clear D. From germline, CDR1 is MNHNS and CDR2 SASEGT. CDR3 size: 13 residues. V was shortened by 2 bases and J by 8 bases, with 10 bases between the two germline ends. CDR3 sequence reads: CASSESGSYTIYF. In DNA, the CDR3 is TGTGCCAGCAGTGAATCCGGCTCTTACACCATATATTTT.

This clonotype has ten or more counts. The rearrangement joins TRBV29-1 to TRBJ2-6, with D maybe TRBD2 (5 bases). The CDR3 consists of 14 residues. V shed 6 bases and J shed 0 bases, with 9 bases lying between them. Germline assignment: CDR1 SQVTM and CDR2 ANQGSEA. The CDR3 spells CSVGTSSGANVLTF. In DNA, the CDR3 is TGCAGCGTCGGAACTAGCTCTGGGGCCAACGTCCTGACTTTC.